This T cell receptor beta chain was obtained from a study of T cell repertoires in cytomegalovirus infection. Study context: CMV infection plus the matching HLA type was flagged by public TCR beta signatures.

To note about this clonotype: Antigen specificity is unknown.

Trimming left V 0 bases short and J 8 bases short, with 16 bases between. The CDR3 is 15 residues long. The V gene's germline CDR1 is ENHRY and CDR2 SYGVKD. Overall study findings and caveats: There were carriers of CMV plus the relevant HLA, and cumulative public TCR beta family frequency identified them.

Using its own MiXCR run on the reads, TCRdb lists one record per CDR3 protein. Here the sample spans about 900,000 distinct CDR3 sequences, roughly 30% being singletons. The TCR comes from a human donor in good health (CMV status not recorded). Some clones in this sample may be carry-over from other donors' samples. This specimen consisted of cultured CD8+ T cells from PBMCs, obtained from culture after CMV antigen stimulation. The rearrangement uses TRBV10-3 and TRBJ1-2; D might be TRBD1 (6 bases). The CDR3 sequence is CAISESTRGGSGYTF. The CDR3 nucleotides are TGTGCCATCAGTGAGTCGACTAGGGGGGGGAGCGGCTACACCTTC.